Below, one T cell receptor (beta chain) is given with its context. This receptor's antigen is unknown. The record has no base qualities; no much larger clone is one base away. These data come from a study of radiation and T cells in renal cell carcinoma (TCRdb year 2020). About the full investigation: Samples came from a clinical trial, in which primary renal cell carcinomas received 15 Gy stereotactic body radiation therapy followed by nephrectomy 4 weeks later. TCR beta sequencing covered 55 or so samples in total, comprising approximately 26 tumors and roughly 27 peripheral blood samples. A total of about 4 million unique CDR3 nucleotide sequences, encoding 2.8 million or so unique CDR3 amino acid sequences, were found across all 50 or so samples. Beyond this particular receptor, the publication reports: Blood repertoire dynamics were not followed beyond 4 weeks after treatment. Because pretreatment tumor biopsies were not available, the baseline intratumoral presence of clonotypes could not be determined. In blood, the top tumor clonotypes increased between baseline and 2 weeks post-radiation and then shrank by 4 weeks, which suggests that tumor-resident clones expanded only transiently. With a single-armed trial design, the study had no way to address how radiation dose or scheduling affects the TCR repertoire.

The sample's time point label, decoded: baseline pretreatment blood. According to the study, the label for this sample's treatment or condition signals: 15 Gy SBRT to primary tumor, nephrectomy 4 weeks later. To track tumor-enriched clonotypes, serial peripheral blood was sampled from radiation-treated patients at baseline and at 2 weeks and 4 weeks after SBRT. Renal cell carcinoma with clear cell pathology was present in all patients. Genomic DNA for TCR sequencing was prepared using the QIAamp DNA Blood Mini Kit (Qiagen). The analyses included only samples that passed all quality control checks. The germline V and J ends show losses of 2 bases and 6 bases respectively, and no gene match explains 7 bases of the junction. The CDR3 numbers 15 residues from cysteine through phenylalanine. The entry retains the CDR3 DNA only, 45 bases that are in frame from base 1. From the germline V gene, CDR1 is SGHVS and CDR2 is FNYEAQ.

The immunoSEQ kit was used, according to the manufacturer's recommendations, to generate TCR beta libraries from genomic DNA. To prepare the libraries, a first multiplex PCR with proprietary primers was run, followed by a second PCR that added unique barcodes, and a bead cleanup was done after each round. Each sample batch included a kit-provided positive control reaction and a negative control reaction. The final libraries underwent checking on an Agilent 4200 TapeStation D1000 ScreenTape, volumetric pooling, and quantification by qPCR. Sequencing ran on an Illumina NextSeq500 with a MidOutput 150-cycle cartridge, using 156 Read1 and 15 Index1 cycles with kit custom primers. The pooled library was loaded at approximately 0.92 pM, and roughly 20% PhiX control was spiked in. The original pipeline was this. Vendor-processed data were analyzed in R, with a clonotype defined as all T cells sharing the same CDR3 nucleotide sequence. For clone abundance analyses, frequencies were normalized to the 10,000 most abundant clones per sample. Public T cell clones, which averaged fewer than five per sample, were excluded before analysis. Tumor-enriched clonotypes and baseline blood-enriched clonotypes were defined as those with an abundance difference of at least 32-fold between compartments. A beta-binomial differential abundance model was used to identify clonotypes that expanded or contracted between blood time points. The Baroni-Urbani and Buser coefficient was used to measure tumor-blood repertoire similarity, and groups were compared with two-tailed Wilcoxon tests in R. In TCRdb, the immuneACCESS table is reduced to in-frame sequences with V and J assigned. These tables do not hold every clone; where another copy was compared, an unresolved V gene accounts for under half, and the others remain unexplained. That table furnishes V, J and clone size, whereas the DNA furnished D and trimming. In this sample the table shows about 130,000 clones, more than 70% of which occur a single time. The ten biggest clones cover about 12% of the sample.

The V and J segments used are TRBV7-6 and TRBJ1-2, with 9 junctional bases fitting TRBD1. The sequenced sample was blood, obtained from a patient whose treatment included radiotherapy and nephrectomy. The sequence was obtained from a woman in her fifties or sixties with renal cell carcinoma. The CDR3 region reads CASSLQHRGRNGYTF. The bases are TGTGCCAGCAGCTTACAACACAGGGGGCGGAATGGCTACACCTTC.